The present TCR beta chain was sequenced within a study of Tregs in tolerant kidney transplant recipients. Germline CDR1 and CDR2: SNHLY and FYNNEI. This CDR3 is built from 12 residues. Deletions cut 0 bases from V and 5 bases from J, with 5 bases between. The nonmyeloablative bone marrow transplants came from related graft donors, with transient mixed chimerism. Thawed PBMCs were FACS-sorted into unstimulated CD4+CD25+CD127- regulatory T cells, CD4+CD25- non-regulatory cells, CD4 and CD8 cells. Repertoires were generated with immunoSEQ multiplex PCR, while TCRdb's copy carries only in-frame clones and drops some. The sample is made up of some 30,000 clones, and the top ten hold 1.8% of it. Turning to this clone: The CDR3 extends 3 residues past the end of the read, so its final part is completed from the germline J gene.

The chain joins TRBV2 to TRBJ2-7; D gene unclear. The TCR comes from a human patient who received a combined kidney and bone marrow transplant. The graft donor may be the source of some T cells. The specimen comprised CD4+ T cells from blood (PBMCs), sampled 24 months after the transplant. The CDR3 loop reads CASSEAGHEQYF. The CDR3 bases that were read are TGTGCCAGCAGTGAAGCGGGCCACGAG.